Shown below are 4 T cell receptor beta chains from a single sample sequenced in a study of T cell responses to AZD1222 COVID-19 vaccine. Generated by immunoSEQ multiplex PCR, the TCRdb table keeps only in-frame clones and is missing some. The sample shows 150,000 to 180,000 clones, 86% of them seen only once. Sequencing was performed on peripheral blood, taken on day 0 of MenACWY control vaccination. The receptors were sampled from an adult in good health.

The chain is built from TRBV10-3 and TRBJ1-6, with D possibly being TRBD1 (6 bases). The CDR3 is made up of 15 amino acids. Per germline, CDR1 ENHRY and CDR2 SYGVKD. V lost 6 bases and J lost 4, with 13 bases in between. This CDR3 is CAIRRQETYNSPLHF. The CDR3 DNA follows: TGTGCCATCAGAAGACAGGAAACTTATAATTCACCCCTCCACTTT.

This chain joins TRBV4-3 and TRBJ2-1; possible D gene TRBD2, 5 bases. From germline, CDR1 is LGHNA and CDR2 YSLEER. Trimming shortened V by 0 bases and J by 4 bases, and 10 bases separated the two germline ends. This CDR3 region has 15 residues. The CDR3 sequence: CASSQDGLAYNEQFF. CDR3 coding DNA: TGCGCCAGCAGCCAAGATGGTCTAGCTTACAATGAGCAGTTCTTC.

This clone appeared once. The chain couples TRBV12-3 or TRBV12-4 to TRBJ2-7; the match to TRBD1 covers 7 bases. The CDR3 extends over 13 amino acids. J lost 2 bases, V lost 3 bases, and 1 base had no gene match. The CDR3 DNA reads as TGTGCCAGCAGTTTGGGACAGACCTACGAGCAGTACTTC. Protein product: CASSLGQTYEQYF.

The CDR3 coding sequence is TGTGCCAGCAGCTCAACCCCGAGGGGTGGGACAGATACGCAGTATTTT. As protein: CASSSTPRGGTDTQYF. The chain carries TRBV7-3 and TRBJ2-3, with D perhaps matching TRBD1 or TRBD2 (5 bases each). Germline CDR1 and CDR2: SGHTA and FQGTGA. This CDR3 has 16 amino acids. V shed 4 bases and J shed 3 bases, with 17 bases lying between them.